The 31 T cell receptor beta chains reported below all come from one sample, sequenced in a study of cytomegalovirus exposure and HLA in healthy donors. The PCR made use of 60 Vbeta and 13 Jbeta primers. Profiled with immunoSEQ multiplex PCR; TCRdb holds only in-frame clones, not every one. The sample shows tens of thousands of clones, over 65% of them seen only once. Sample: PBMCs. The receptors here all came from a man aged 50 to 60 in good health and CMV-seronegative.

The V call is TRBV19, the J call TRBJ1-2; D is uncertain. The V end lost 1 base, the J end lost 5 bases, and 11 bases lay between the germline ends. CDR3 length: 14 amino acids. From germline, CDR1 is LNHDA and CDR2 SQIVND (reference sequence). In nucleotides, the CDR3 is TGTGCCAGTAGTATAGCGGCTGGGAGTTATGGCTACACCTTC. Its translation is CASSIAAGSYGYTF. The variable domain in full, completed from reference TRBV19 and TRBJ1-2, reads DGGITQSPKYLFRKEGQNVTLSCEQNLNHDAMYWYRQDPGQGLRLIYYSQIVNDFQKGDIAEGYSVSREKKESFPLTVTSAQKNPTAFYLCASSIAAGSYGYTFGSGTRLTVV.

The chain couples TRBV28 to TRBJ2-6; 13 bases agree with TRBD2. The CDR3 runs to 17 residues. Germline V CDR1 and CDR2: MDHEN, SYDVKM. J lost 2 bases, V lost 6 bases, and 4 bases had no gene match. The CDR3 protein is CASRNGLAGAGANVLTF. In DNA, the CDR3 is TGTGCCAGCAGAAATGGACTAGCGGGAGCTGGGGCCAACGTCCTGACTTTC.

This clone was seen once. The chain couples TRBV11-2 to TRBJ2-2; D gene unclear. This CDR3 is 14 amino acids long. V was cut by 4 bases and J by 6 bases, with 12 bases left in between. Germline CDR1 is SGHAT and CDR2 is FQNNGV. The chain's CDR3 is CASSYFYGSGELFF. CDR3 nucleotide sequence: TGTGCCAGCAGCTACTTCTATGGTTCCGGGGAGCTGTTTTTT.

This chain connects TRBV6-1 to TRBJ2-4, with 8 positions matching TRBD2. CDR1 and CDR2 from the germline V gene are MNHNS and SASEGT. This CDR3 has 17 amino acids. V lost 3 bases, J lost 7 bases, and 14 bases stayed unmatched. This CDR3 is CASSDLSGSLSRNIQYF. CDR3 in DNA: TGTGCCAGCAGTGATCTGAGCGGGAGTCTGTCAAGGAACATTCAGTACTTC.

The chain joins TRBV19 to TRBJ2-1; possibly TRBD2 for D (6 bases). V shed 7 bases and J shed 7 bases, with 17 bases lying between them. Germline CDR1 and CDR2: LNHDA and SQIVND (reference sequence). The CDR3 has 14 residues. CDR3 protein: CASTPGLATNEQFF. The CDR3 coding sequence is TGTGCCAGTACCCCCGGTCTAGCGACAAATGAGCAGTTCTTC. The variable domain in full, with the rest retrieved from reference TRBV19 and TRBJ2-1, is DGGITQSPKYLFRKEGQNVTLSCEQNLNHDAMYWYRQDPGQGLRLIYYSQIVNDFQKGDIAEGYSVSREKKESFPLTVTSAQKNPTAFYLCASTPGLATNEQFFGPGTRLTVL.

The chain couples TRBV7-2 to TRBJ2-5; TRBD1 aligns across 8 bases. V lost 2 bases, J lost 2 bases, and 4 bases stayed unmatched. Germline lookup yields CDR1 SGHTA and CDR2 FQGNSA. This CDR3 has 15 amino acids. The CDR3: CASSLRQGAQETQYF. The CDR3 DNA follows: TGTGCCAGCAGCTTAAGGCAGGGGGCGCAAGAGACCCAGTACTTC.

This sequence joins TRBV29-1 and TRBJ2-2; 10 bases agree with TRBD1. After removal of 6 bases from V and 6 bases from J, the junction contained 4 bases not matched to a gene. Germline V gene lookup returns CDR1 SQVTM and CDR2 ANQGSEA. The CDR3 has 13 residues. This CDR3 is CSVTGGFAGELFF. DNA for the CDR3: TGCAGCGTGACAGGGGGCTTCGCCGGGGAGCTGTTTTTT.

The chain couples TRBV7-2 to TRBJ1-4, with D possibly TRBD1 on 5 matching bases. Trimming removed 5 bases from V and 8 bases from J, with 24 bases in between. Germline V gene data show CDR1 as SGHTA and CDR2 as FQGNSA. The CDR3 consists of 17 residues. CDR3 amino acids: CASSLNSLRGLGEKLFF. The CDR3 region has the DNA TGTGCCAGCAGCCTTAACAGCCTAAGGGGCTTAGGGGAAAAACTGTTTTTT. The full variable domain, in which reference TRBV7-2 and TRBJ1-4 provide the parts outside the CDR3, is GAGVSQSPSNKVTEKGKDVELRCDPISGHTALYWYRQSLGQGLEFLIYFQGNSAPDKSGLPSDRFSAERTGGSVSTLTIQRTQQEDSAVYLCASSLNSLRGLGEKLFFGSGTQLSVL.

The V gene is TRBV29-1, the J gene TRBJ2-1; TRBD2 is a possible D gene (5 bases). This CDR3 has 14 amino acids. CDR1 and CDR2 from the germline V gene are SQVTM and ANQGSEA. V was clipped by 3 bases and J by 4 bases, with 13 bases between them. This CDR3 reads CSVESQRPYNEQFF. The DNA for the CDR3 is TGCAGCGTTGAGTCCCAGCGGCCGTACAATGAGCAGTTCTTC.

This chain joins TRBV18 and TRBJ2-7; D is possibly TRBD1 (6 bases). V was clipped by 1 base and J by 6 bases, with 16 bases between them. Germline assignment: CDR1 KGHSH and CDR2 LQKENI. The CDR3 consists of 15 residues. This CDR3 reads CASSPQGVGAPEQYF. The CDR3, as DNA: TGTGCCAGCTCACCACAAGGAGTGGGGGCACCCGAGCAGTACTTC. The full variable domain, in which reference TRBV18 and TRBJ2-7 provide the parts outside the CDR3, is NAGVMQNPRHLVRRRGQEARLRCSPMKGHSHVYWYRQLPEEGLKFMVYLQKENIIDESGMPKERFSAEFPKEGPSILRIQQVVRGDSAAYFCASSPQGVGAPEQYFGPGTRLTVT.

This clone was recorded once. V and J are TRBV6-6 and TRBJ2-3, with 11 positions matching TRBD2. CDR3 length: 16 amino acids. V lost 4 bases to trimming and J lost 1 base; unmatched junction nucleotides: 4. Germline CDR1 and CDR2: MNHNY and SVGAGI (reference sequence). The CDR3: CASSSRGLAGTDTQYF. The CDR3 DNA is TGTGCCAGCAGTTCTAGGGGACTAGCGGGCACAGATACGCAGTATTTT.

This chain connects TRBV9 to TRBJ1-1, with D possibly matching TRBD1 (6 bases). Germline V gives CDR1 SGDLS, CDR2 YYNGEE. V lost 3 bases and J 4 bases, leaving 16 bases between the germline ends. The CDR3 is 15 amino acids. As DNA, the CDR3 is TGTGCCAGCAGCGAGGGGGGGGGTGCCGGCACTGAAGCTTTCTTT. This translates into CASSEGGGAGTEAFF.

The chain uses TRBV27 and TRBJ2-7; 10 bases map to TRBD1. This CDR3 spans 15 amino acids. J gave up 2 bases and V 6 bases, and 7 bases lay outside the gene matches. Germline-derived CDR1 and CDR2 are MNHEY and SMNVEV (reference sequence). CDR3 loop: CASSRDRGTTYEQYF. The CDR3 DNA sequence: TGTGCCAGCAGCCGGGACAGGGGTACGACCTACGAGCAGTACTTC.

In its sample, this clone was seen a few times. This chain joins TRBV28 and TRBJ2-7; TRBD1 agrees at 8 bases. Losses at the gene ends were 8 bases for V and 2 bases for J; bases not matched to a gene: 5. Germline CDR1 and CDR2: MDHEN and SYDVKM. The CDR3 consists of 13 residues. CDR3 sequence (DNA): TGTGCCAGCGGGACAGGCCACACCTACGAGCAGTACTTC. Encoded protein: CASGTGHTYEQYF.

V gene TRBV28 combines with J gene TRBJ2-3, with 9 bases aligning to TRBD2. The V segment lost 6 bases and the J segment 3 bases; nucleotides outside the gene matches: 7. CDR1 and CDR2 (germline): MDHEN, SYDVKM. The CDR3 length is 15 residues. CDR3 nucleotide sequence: TGTGCCAGCAGGGAGGCGGGAGGGCCAACAGATACGCAGTATTTT. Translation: CASREAGGPTDTQYF.

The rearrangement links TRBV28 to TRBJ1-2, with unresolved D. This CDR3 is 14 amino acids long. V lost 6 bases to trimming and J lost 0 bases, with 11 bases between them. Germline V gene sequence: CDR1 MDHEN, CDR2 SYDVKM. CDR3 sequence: CASRQEIANYGYTF. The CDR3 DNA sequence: TGTGCCAGCAGGCAGGAAATAGCTAACTATGGCTACACCTTC.

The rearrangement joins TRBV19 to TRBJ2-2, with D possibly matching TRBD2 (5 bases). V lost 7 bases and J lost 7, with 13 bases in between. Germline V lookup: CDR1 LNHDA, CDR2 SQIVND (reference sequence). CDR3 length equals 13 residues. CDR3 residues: CASTTRASGELFF. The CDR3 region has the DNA TGTGCCAGTACCACTAGAGCGAGCGGGGAGCTGTTTTTT. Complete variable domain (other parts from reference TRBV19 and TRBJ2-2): DGGITQSPKYLFRKEGQNVTLSCEQNLNHDAMYWYRQDPGQGLRLIYYSQIVNDFQKGDIAEGYSVSREKKESFPLTVTSAQKNPTAFYLCASTTRASGELFFGEGSRLTVL.

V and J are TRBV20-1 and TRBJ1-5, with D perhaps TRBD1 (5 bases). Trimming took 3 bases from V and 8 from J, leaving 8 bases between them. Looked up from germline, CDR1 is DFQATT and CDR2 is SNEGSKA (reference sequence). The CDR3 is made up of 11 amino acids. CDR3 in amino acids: CSASRGEPQHF. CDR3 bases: TGCAGTGCTAGTAGGGGTGAGCCCCAGCATTTT.

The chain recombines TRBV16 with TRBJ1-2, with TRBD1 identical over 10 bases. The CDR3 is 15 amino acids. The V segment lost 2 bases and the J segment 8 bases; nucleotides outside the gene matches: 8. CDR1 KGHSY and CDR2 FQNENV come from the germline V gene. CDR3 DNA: TGTGCCAGCAGCCAACCTGCCGGGACAGGGGAGGGCTACACCTTC. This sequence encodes CASSQPAGTGEGYTF.

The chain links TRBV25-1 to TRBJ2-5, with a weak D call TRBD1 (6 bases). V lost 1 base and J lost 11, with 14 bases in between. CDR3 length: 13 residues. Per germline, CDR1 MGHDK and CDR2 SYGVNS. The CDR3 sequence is CASSELGAEEQYF. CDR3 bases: TGTGCCAGCAGTGAATTGGGGGCTGAGGAGCAGTACTTC.

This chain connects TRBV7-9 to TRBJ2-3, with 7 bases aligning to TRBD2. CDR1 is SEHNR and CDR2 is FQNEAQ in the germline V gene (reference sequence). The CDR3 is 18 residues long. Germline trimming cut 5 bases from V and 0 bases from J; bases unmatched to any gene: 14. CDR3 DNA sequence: TGTGCCAGCAGCATCGAAATGGGGAGGGTAAGGAGCACAGATACGCAGTATTTT. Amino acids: CASSIEMGRVRSTDTQYF.

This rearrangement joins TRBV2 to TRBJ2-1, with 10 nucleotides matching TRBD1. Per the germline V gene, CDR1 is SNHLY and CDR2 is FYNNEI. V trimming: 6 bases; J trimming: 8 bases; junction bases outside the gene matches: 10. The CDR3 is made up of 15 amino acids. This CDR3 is CASRAGTGVTHEQFF. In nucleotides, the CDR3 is TGTGCCAGCAGGGCCGGGACAGGGGTCACCCATGAGCAGTTCTTC.

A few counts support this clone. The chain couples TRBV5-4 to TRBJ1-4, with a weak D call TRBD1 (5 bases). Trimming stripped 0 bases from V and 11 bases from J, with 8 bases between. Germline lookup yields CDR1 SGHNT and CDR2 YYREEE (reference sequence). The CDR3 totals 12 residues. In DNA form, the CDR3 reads TGTGCCAGCAGCTTGGCAAGGGGTAAACTGTTTTTT. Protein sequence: CASSLARGKLFF.

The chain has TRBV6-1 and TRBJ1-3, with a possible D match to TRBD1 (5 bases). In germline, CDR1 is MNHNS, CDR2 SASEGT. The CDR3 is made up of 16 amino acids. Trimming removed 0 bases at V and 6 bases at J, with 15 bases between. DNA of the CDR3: TGTGCCAGCAGTGAAGCAGTCAGGGTTGGTGCAAACACCATATATTTT. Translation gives CASSEAVRVGANTIYF.

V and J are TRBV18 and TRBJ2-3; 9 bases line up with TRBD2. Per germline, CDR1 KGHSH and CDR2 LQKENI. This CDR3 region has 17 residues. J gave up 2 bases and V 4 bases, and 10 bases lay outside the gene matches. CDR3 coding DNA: TGTGCCAGCTCACTCACTACTAGCGGGCAACCCACAGATACGCAGTATTTT. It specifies CASSLTTSGQPTDTQYF.

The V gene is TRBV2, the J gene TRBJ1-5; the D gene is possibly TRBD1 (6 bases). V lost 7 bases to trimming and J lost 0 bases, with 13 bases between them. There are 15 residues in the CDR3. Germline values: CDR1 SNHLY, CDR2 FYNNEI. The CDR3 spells CASKRDNYSNQPQHF. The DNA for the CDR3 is TGTGCCAGCAAAAGGGACAACTATAGCAATCAGCCCCAGCATTTT.

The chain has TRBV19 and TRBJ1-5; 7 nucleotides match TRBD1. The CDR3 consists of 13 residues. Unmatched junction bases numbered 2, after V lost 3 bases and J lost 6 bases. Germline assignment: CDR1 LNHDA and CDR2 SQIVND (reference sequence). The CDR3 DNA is TGTGCCAGTAGTATGGACAGGCTTCAGCCCCAGCATTTT. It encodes CASSMDRLQPQHF.

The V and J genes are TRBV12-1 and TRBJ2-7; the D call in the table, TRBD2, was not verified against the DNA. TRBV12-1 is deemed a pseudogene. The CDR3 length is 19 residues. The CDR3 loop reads CASSLGLAGVSNFSYEQYF. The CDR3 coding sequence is TGTGCCAGCAGCTTGGGACTAGCGGGAGTCAGTAATTTCTCCTACGAGCAGTACTTC.

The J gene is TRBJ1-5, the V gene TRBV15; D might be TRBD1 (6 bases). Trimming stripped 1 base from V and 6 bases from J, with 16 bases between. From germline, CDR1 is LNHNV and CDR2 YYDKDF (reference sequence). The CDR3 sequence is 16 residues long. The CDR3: CATSRGGRGMRQPQHF. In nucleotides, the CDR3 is TGTGCCACCAGCAGAGGGGGCAGGGGCATGCGTCAGCCCCAGCATTTT. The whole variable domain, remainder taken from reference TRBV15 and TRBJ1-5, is DAMVIQNPRYQVTQFGKPVTLSCSQTLNHNVMYWYQQKSSQAPKLLFHYYDKDFNNEADTPDNFQSRRPNTSFCFLDIRSPGLGDTAMYLCATSRGGRGMRQPQHFGDGTRLSIL.

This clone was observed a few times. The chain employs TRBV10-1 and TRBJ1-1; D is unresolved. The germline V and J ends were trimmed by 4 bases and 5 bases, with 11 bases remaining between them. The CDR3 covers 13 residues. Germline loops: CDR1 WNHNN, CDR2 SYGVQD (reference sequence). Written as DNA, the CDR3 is TGCGCCAGCAGTGCCCAGCGGGAAACTGAAGCTTTCTTT. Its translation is CASSAQRETEAFF.

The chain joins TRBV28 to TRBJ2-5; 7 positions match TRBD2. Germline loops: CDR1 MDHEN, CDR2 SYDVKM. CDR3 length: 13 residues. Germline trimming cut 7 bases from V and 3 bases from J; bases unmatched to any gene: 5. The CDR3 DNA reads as TGTGCCAGCAAAAGGAGCGGGGAAGAGACCCAGTACTTC. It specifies CASKRSGEETQYF.